This T cell receptor beta chain was retrieved from a study of blood T cell repertoires in COVID-19 (dated by TCRdb to about 2020). As for the study more broadly: Collaborator samples came from the United States, Italy and Spain and covered acute and convalescent phases of COVID-19. Where available, HLA class I and class II types were obtained from metadata supplied by the sample provider rather than from assay-based typing. The material from the prospective study consisted of cDNA or gDNA derived from T cells, B-cell-depleted T cells, or PBMCs. Deeply sampled blood TCRbeta repertoires from subjects exposed to, actively infected with, or recovered from COVID-19 were included in the dataset. The sample metadata nearly always contained a de-identified subject ID, COVID-19 status, age in years and sex. Samples came from the ongoing ImmuneRACE study (first 160 participants) plus 1,254 subjects from 6 global collaborators. The repertoires were released in a freely available public database meant as a resource for research on the immune response to SARS-CoV-2. Results and caveats for the whole study, not just this receptor: The quantity of clinical and demographic metadata differed by source and by participant and was supplied without curation.

From a lookup of the germline V gene, CDR1 and CDR2 are SGHTA and FQGNSA. Including cysteine and phenylalanine, the CDR3 has 15 amino acids. The read is trimmed to its CDR3 DNA, 45 bases read in frame from base 1. Trimming at the junction amounts to 5 bases on V and 0 bases on J, and the germline ends lie 10 bases apart. TCRbeta CDR3 regions were amplified from genomic DNA using the immunoSEQ Assay, a bias-controlled multiplex PCR. Per the source publication's procedure: Within the assay, amplification of reference gene primers was used to estimate how many nucleated cells each sample contained. To quantify the absolute abundance of each unique TCRbeta CDR3 rearrangement, sequence reads were collapsed and filtered. For each sample, productive Simpson clonality was calculated by taking the square root of Simpson's diversity index across productive rearrangements. TCRdb re-hosts the immuneACCESS table, in-frame sequences only. Its copies lack some clones; in the studies checked, an unresolved V gene accounts for under half of them, and the cause for the rest is not known. D and trimming come from the DNA, and the V and J calls and clone size come from that table. The sample profile shows 250,000 to 400,000 clones; around 90% of them were found once. The top ten clonotypes cover 4.5% to 6.5% of the sample.

A single count supports this clone. Its antigen is currently not known. No much larger clone is present one base from it, and per-base qualities are unavailable. Participants in the prospective study were enrolled through a virtual design, were aged roughly 18 to 90 years, and lived in roughly 26 United States geographic areas. Cohort assignment in the prospective study relied on participant-reported clinical history from a screening survey and a study questionnaire. Recovered participants in ImmuneRACE Cohort 3 were defined as having two consecutive negative NP/OP PCR tests, clearance from a healthcare professional, or resolution of symptoms. In the prospective study, whole blood, serum and a nasopharyngeal or oropharyngeal swab were collected from each participant by mobile phlebotomists. Prospective study participants could optionally give additional blood draws and questionnaires over an approximately 2-month period. Before DNA extraction, prospective study blood samples were shipped either frozen or at room temperature.

The chain employs TRBV7-2 and TRBJ2-2; D gene: possibly TRBD2, on 6 matching bases. The sequence was collected from a man aged 55 to 70 who had recovered from COVID-19. The sequenced sample was PBMCs or T cells enriched from blood (not recorded which). The CDR3 region has the sequence CASSRDSTNTGELFF. The DNA sequence is as follows: TGTGCCAGCAGCCGGGACTCCACGAACACCGGGGAGCTGTTTTTT.